The 14 T cell receptor beta chains given below trace back to one sample, sequenced in a study of T cells after yellow fever vaccination. MiXCR, applied by TCRdb to the 5' RACE reads, yields one record per CDR3 protein. The repertoire holds 450,000 to 550,000 distinct CDR3 sequences, with under 25% as singletons. This material consisted of PBMCs, taken 15 days after the yellow fever booster vaccination. The receptors originated from a man aged 25 to 40 who received the YFV17D yellow fever vaccine.

The chain employs TRBV5-1 and TRBJ2-1; D is unclear. This CDR3 has 16 amino acids. The V gene lost 0 bases and the J gene lost 2 bases, with 12 bases spanning the gap. Germline-derived CDR1 and CDR2 are SGHRS and YFSETQ. The CDR3 here is CASSLDEARPYNEQFF. As DNA, the CDR3 is TGCGCCAGCAGCTTGGATGAGGCTAGACCCTACAATGAGCAGTTCTTC.

This clonotype came up many times. The chain combines TRBV20-1 with TRBJ2-1; D ambiguous. Trimming took 5 bases from V and 3 from J, leaving 5 bases between them. From germline, CDR1 is DFQATT and CDR2 SNEGSKA (reference sequence). The CDR3 runs 11 residues. The CDR3 coding sequence is TGCAGTGCTCAAGTCTACAATGAGCAGTTCTTC. This encodes CSAQVYNEQFF.

The sample holds a few counts of this clonotype. The chain has TRBV10-3 and TRBJ2-7; a possible D gene is TRBD2 (6 bases). CDR1 and CDR2 (germline): ENHRY, SYGVKD. The CDR3 contains 13 residues. V shed 4 bases and J shed 3 bases, with 10 bases lying between them. CDR3 amino acids: CAISAGLNYEQYF. Written as DNA, the CDR3 is TGTGCCATCAGTGCGGGACTCAACTACGAGCAGTACTTC.

This chain uses TRBV7-8 with TRBJ2-7; 15 bases agree with TRBD2. Germline V gives CDR1 SGHVS, CDR2 FQNEAQ. The length of the CDR3 is 16 residues. The junction had 8 bases not matched to a gene; V was cut back by 4 bases and J by 7 bases. CDR3 loop: CASSSRRGLAGGEQYF. The CDR3 coding sequence is TGTGCCAGCAGCTCCCGAAGGGGACTAGCGGGAGGAGAGCAGTACTTC.

The rearrangement links TRBV20-1 to TRBJ2-2; unclear D gene. The length of the CDR3 is 14 residues. CDR1 DFQATT and CDR2 SNEGSKA come from the germline V gene (reference sequence). The V gene lost 6 bases and the J gene lost 4 bases, with 15 bases spanning the gap. As DNA, the CDR3 is TGCAGTGCCCCCAGGCTAGATCTCACCGGGGAGCTGTTTTTT. Its translation: CSAPRLDLTGELFF.

V usage is TRBV6-2 or TRBV6-3 and J usage is TRBJ2-5, with a weak D call TRBD2 (6 bases). CDR3 length equals 15 residues. The V and J ends lost 4 bases and 4 bases respectively, with 16 bases between them. Germline V gene data show CDR1 as MNHEY and CDR2 as SVGEGT. The CDR3, as DNA: TGTGCCAGCAGTTTCTTTAGGGAAGCGGGAGAGACCCAGTACTTC. Translation gives CASSFFREAGETQYF.

This clonotype was counted between two and nine times. The chain is built from TRBV5-1 and TRBJ2-5, with 7 bases aligning to TRBD1. V lost 4 bases, J lost 3 bases, and 6 bases stayed unmatched. The CDR3 contains 14 residues. CDR1 SGHRS and CDR2 YFSETQ come from the germline V gene. CDR3 DNA sequence: TGCGCCAGCAGCAAAACCGGGACAGAAGAGACCCAGTACTTC. Its protein product is CASSKTGTEETQYF.

This clonotype was recorded only once. The chain carries TRBV15 and TRBJ1-2, with a weak D call TRBD1 (5 bases). Germline V lookup: CDR1 LNHNV, CDR2 YYDKDF (reference sequence). The CDR3 has 15 amino acids. V lost 0 bases and J lost 8, with 16 bases in between. In DNA, the CDR3 is TGTGCCACCAGCAGAGATAAGGAGGGGAATGGCGGCTACACCTTC. It is translated as CATSRDKEGNGGYTF.

CDR3 sequence (DNA): TGCGCCAGCACCCGATTTGAACCCCAAGAGACCCAGTACTTC. Amino acids: CASTRFEPQETQYF. This chain uses TRBV5-1 with TRBJ2-5; D ambiguous. The CDR3 is 14 residues long. Between the trimmed V and J ends, which lost 6 bases and 1 base, there was a span of 13 bases. Germline CDR1 SGHRS, CDR2 YFSETQ.

This chain links TRBV5-1 with TRBJ1-1; D is perhaps TRBD1 (5 bases). CDR3 size: 14 residues. The germline V gene encodes CDR1 SGHRS and CDR2 YFSETQ. V was clipped by 0 bases and J by 4 bases, with 10 bases between them. The CDR3 sequence: CASSLAAGPTEAFF. The DNA of the CDR3 is TGCGCCAGCAGCTTGGCCGCAGGGCCCACTGAAGCTTTCTTT.

The V call is TRBV7-9, the J call TRBJ2-3; D unclear. This CDR3 has 16 residues. Between the trimmed V and J ends, which lost 3 bases and 3 bases, there was a span of 16 bases. Germline values: CDR1 SEHNR, CDR2 FQNEAQ (reference sequence). CDR3 amino acids: CASSLWGSQLTDTQYF. The CDR3 bases are TGTGCCAGCAGCTTGTGGGGATCTCAACTGACAGATACGCAGTATTTT.

This clonotype has a handful of counts. The chain employs TRBV4-3 and TRBJ2-7; 7 bases align to TRBD2. Germline CDR1 and CDR2: LGHNA and YSLEER. The CDR3 covers 16 residues. V shed 0 bases and J 7 bases; nucleotides not matched to a gene: 12. The CDR3, as DNA: TGCGCCAGCAGCCAAGATGGAAGGCGGGGAGGGGAAGAGCAGTACTTC. Translated: CASSQDGRRGGEEQYF.

This clonotype has a handful of counts. The chain links TRBV28 to TRBJ2-2; D remains ambiguous. Trimming left V 2 bases short and J 1 base short, with 11 bases between. CDR3 size: 16 residues. Germline V gene sequence: CDR1 MDHEN, CDR2 SYDVKM. CDR3 nucleotides: TGTGCCAGCAGTTTACGAGCGAGAGTGAACACCGGGGAGCTGTTTTTT. Protein sequence: CASSLRARVNTGELFF.

V gene TRBV29-1 combines with J gene TRBJ1-2, with no clear D. Germline V gene data show CDR1 as SQVTM and CDR2 as ANQGSEA. The V and J ends lost 7 bases and 7 bases respectively, with 13 bases between them. The CDR3 covers 11 residues. The CDR3 sequence is CSAAGWAGYTF. For the CDR3, the DNA is TGCAGCGCAGCGGGGTGGGCTGGCTACACCTTC.